Following are 18 T cell receptor beta chains from one sample sequenced in a study of regulatory T cells in long-lasting Graves disease. Arm-PCR of CDR3 regions and iRepertoire HTBI primers were the basis on which TCR beta libraries were built. TCRdb ran MiXCR on the multiplex PCR reads and lists one entry per CDR3 protein. The table records over 500,000 distinct CDR3 sequences, about 16% of them present only once. Time point here: newly diagnosed GD, antithyroid drugs for less than 3 months. The authors made the TCR library using RNA they extracted from PBMCs. These data also featured in a second study, about T cells in Graves' hyperthyroidism and ophthalmopathy.

Here the sequenced sample was peripheral blood mononuclear cells (PBMCs), taken at new diagnosis, from a patient treated with antithyroid drugs. The receptors come from a man in his late teens or twenties with Graves disease.

In this sample, this clonotype turned up a few times. V and J are TRBV13 and TRBJ2-1, with 8 bases matching TRBD2. Unmatched junction bases numbered 10, after V lost 6 bases and J lost 6 bases. CDR1 PRHDT and CDR2 FYEKMQ come from the germline V gene (reference sequence). CDR3 size: 15 residues. The CDR3 sequence: CASSPGTRGRNEQFF. The CDR3 coding sequence is TGTGCCAGCAGTCCCGGGACTAGGGGTCGCAATGAGCAGTTCTTC.

This clonotype has a handful of counts. The V call is TRBV29-1, the J call TRBJ2-1; D is ambiguous. The ends were cut back, 7 bases at V and 4 bases at J, with 14 bases in the middle. The CDR3 consists of 13 residues. CDR1 SQVTM and CDR2 ANQGSEA come from the germline V gene. This CDR3 reads CSDNQALYNEQFF. The CDR3 coding sequence is TGCAGCGACAACCAGGCTTTATACAATGAGCAGTTCTTC.

In its sample, this clonotype was seen a few times. This rearrangement joins TRBV5-1 to TRBJ2-1; D is perhaps TRBD1 (5 bases). V shed 0 bases and J shed 7 bases, with 11 bases lying between them. Germline V gene lookup returns CDR1 SGHRS and CDR2 YFSETQ. The CDR3 has 14 residues. The CDR3 DNA reads TGCGCCAGCAGCTTGGGACAGTCACGGAATGAGCAGTTCTTC. Residues: CASSLGQSRNEQFF. Full variable domain (missing parts from reference TRBV5-1 and TRBJ2-1): KAGVTQTPRYLIKTRGQQVTLSCSPISGHRSVSWYQQTPGQGLQFLFEYFSETQRNKGNFPGRFSGRQFSNSRSEMNVSTLELGDSALYLCASSLGQSRNEQFFGPGTRLTVL.

This clonotype was recorded many times. The chain couples TRBV29-1 to TRBJ1-1; TRBD1 is a possible D gene (5 bases). CDR3 length: 15 amino acids. Germline V gives CDR1 SQVTM, CDR2 ANQGSEA. Between the trimmed V and J ends, which lost 7 bases and 0 bases, there was a span of 18 bases. The CDR3 protein is CSGASGWGMNTEAFF. The DNA of the CDR3 is TGCAGCGGCGCGTCGGGTTGGGGGATGAACACTGAAGCTTTCTTT.

This clonotype was seen only a few times. This chain connects TRBV5-1 to TRBJ2-1; the D is unclear. V gave up 0 bases and J gave up 7 bases, with 8 bases separating them. This CDR3 has 13 residues. The V gene's germline CDR1 is SGHRS and CDR2 YFSETQ. CDR3 amino acids: CASSLAALNEQFF. CDR3 DNA: TGCGCCAGCAGCTTGGCGGCCCTAAATGAGCAGTTCTTC.

This clonotype has at least ten counts. The gene calls are TRBV6-2 or TRBV6-3 and TRBJ2-3; D is possibly TRBD2 (5 bases). The germline CDR1 and CDR2 sequences are MNHEY and SVGEGT. This CDR3 is built from 14 residues. Trimming took 5 bases from V and 2 from J, leaving 11 bases between them. The CDR3 protein is CASSEGKSTDTQYF. The CDR3 DNA is TGTGCCAGCAGTGAGGGCAAGTCCACAGATACGCAGTATTTT.

The genes are TRBV13 and TRBJ2-2; 11 bases line up with TRBD1. The V gene end was trimmed by 7 bases and the J gene end by 4 bases; junction bases not matched to a gene: 8. The CDR3 spans 16 residues. Looked up from germline, CDR1 is PRHDT and CDR2 is FYEKMQ (reference sequence). CDR3 nucleotides: TGTGCCAGCAACGCACCCGGACAGGGGGCCACCGGGGAGCTGTTTTTT. It encodes CASNAPGQGATGELFF.

The chain uses TRBV7-2 and TRBJ2-1, with D unresolved. CDR3 size: 11 residues. Trimming pared 5 bases from V and 9 bases from J, leaving 8 bases between. In germline, CDR1 is SGHTA, CDR2 FQGNSA. This CDR3 reads CASSGVGEQFF. The DNA for the CDR3 is TGTGCCAGCAGCGGGGTTGGTGAGCAGTTCTTC.

This clonotype occurred many times. The CDR3 DNA sequence: TGTGCCTGGAGTGTACCGGGACACTTCACAGATACGCAGTATTTT. It translates to CAWSVPGHFTDTQYF. The chain links TRBV30 to TRBJ2-3; D possibly corresponds to TRBD1 (6 bases). The CDR3 loop spans 15 amino acids. V was cut by 0 bases and J by 2 bases, with 12 bases left in between. Germline CDR1 and CDR2: GTSNPN and SVGIG (reference sequence).

This clonotype was found many times. The rearrangement joins TRBV7-8 to TRBJ2-1; 12 bases align to TRBD2. V was clipped by 5 bases and J by 7 bases; unmatched bases: 6. Germline assignment: CDR1 SGHVS and CDR2 FQNEAQ. This CDR3 comprises 15 residues. CDR3 region: CASSMTSGSYNEQFF. For the CDR3, the DNA is TGTGCCAGCAGCATGACTAGCGGGAGTTATAATGAGCAGTTCTTC.

This clonotype was picked up many times. The chain is built from TRBV30 and TRBJ1-1, with D maybe TRBD1 (5 bases). The V gene lost 8 bases and the J gene lost 4 bases, with 17 bases spanning the gap. This CDR3 is 13 amino acids long. Germline CDR1 GTSNPN, CDR2 SVGIG (reference sequence). The CDR3 loop reads CAGGTELGTEAFF. In DNA form, the CDR3 reads TGTGCCGGGGGGACTGAACTGGGCACTGAAGCTTTCTTT.

At least ten counts were recorded for this clonotype. The CDR3 sequence: CASSSLDGQYF. CDR3 nucleotides: TGTGCCAGCAGCTCCCTAGACGGGCAGTACTTC. V and J are TRBV11-2 and TRBJ2-7; D remains ambiguous. The CDR3 sequence is 11 residues long. Looked up from germline, CDR1 is SGHAT and CDR2 is FQNNGV. V was shortened by 4 bases and J by 9 bases, with 10 bases between the two germline ends.

This clonotype was counted at least ten times. V usage is TRBV10-3 and J usage is TRBJ2-3; a possible D gene is TRBD2 (6 bases). The V gene's germline CDR1 is ENHRY and CDR2 SYGVKD. This CDR3 comprises 12 residues. Trimming took 10 bases from V and 3 from J, leaving 11 bases between them. The CDR3 here is CATGGSTDTQYF. DNA of the CDR3: TGTGCCACCGGAGGGAGTACAGATACGCAGTATTTT.

This clonotype was counted only a few times. The chain links TRBV30 to TRBJ1-3; no clear D. The V gene's germline CDR1 is GTSNPN and CDR2 SVGIG (reference sequence). V was cut by 0 bases and J by 8 bases, with 5 bases left in between. CDR3 length: 11 residues. The CDR3 protein is CAWSVGDTIYF. CDR3 DNA sequence: TGTGCCTGGAGTGTAGGAGACACCATATATTTT.

This clonotype was picked up many times. The V call is TRBV2, the J call TRBJ1-6; the D gene is possibly TRBD1 (5 bases). Trimming removed 9 bases from V and 10 bases from J, with 16 bases in between. Germline CDR1 SNHLY, CDR2 FYNNEI. This CDR3 spans 13 amino acids. The CDR3 DNA sequence: TGTGCCAGAGATGCCGGTCAGGGCTCACCCCTCCACTTT. It yields the protein CARDAGQGSPLHF.

This clonotype showed up many times. This chain joins TRBV6-1 and TRBJ1-1, with TRBD1 as a possible D gene (5 bases). Trimming stripped 7 bases from V and 7 bases from J, with 22 bases between. The CDR3 is 15 residues long. From germline, CDR1 is MNHNS and CDR2 SASEGT. Here the CDR3 DNA reads TGTGCCAGCACTTTGGAACATGGGGACCGTGTTGAAGCTTTCTTT. Its translation: CASTLEHGDRVEAFF.

Note on this clonotype: A much larger clone differs from this one at a single base, so this may be a read error. This rearrangement joins TRBV30 to TRBJ1-3; D remains unclear. From germline, CDR1 is GTSNPN and CDR2 SVGIG (reference sequence). The CDR3 loop spans 11 amino acids. CDR3 bases: TGTGCCTGGAGTCGCGGAAACACCATACATTTT. Protein product: CAWSRGNTIHF.

This clonotype showed up many times. V and J are TRBV28 and TRBJ2-7; D remains ambiguous. CDR3 length equals 12 residues. The V end was cut by 10 bases, the J end by 2 bases, with 12 bases between. Germline V gene data show CDR1 as MDHEN and CDR2 as SYDVKM. CDR3 sequence: CATKGSAYEQYF. DNA for the CDR3: TGTGCCACCAAGGGCAGTGCCTACGAGCAGTACTTC.